This T cell receptor (beta chain) was documented in a study of early T cells in non-severe SARS-CoV-2 infection. Study information: The input, bulk RNA from unsorted whole blood, was sequenced, and chains were unpaired. General study findings and limits: Database matching using VDJdb favored anti-spike CD8 responses, with private and CD4 specificities left missing.

This clonotype has a count of ten or more. Antigen: not known. Unique molecular identifiers were affixed to single, distinct cDNA molecules. In TCRdb, the 5' RACE reads were re-called with MiXCR into one record per CDR3 protein. The sample holds tens of thousands of distinct CDR3 sequences; roughly 6% are singletons and the top ten take roughly 12%. The CDR3 consists of 14 residues. Germline trimming cut 6 bases from V and 3 bases from J; bases unmatched to any gene: 10. Germline loops: CDR1 DFQATT, CDR2 SNEGSKA (reference sequence). This receptor was identified in an adult who was a healthcare worker with PCR-confirmed SARS-CoV-2 infection or an uninfected control (not recorded which). The V gene is TRBV20-1, the J gene TRBJ1-2; 7 positions match TRBD1. The sample was whole blood. This CDR3 reads CSAVGTDLDYGYTF. CDR3 DNA: TGCAGTGCGGTCGGGACAGATCTTGACTATGGCTACACCTTC.